The 18 T cell receptor beta chains below come from one sample, sequenced in a study of blood T cell repertoires in COVID-19. Assay: immunoSEQ multiplex PCR; the TCRdb copy retains only in-frame clones and omits some. Among 500,000 or so clones, 87% were seen once, and the ten largest hold 0.7%. Sequenced material: PBMCs or T cells enriched from blood (not recorded which). All receptors derive from a woman aged 18-29 years who had recovered from COVID-19.

The chain links TRBV20-1 to TRBJ2-1, with D unclear. The CDR3 sequence is 10 residues long. Trimming stripped 7 bases from V and 9 bases from J, with 10 bases between. CDR1 is DFQATT, CDR2 SNEGSKA, per germline (reference sequence). The DNA of the CDR3 is TGCAGTGTCGAGGATGTTGAGCAGTTCTTC. Translation: CSVEDVEQFF.

J is TRBJ2-1 and V is TRBV5-1; TRBD2 matches 11 bases. V lost 4 bases and J lost 8; bases outside the gene matches: 17. The germline CDR1 and CDR2 sequences are SGHRS and YFSETQ. This CDR3 spans 18 amino acids. The CDR3 sequence is CASSPFSGGAGLIDEQFF. Here the CDR3 DNA reads TGCGCCAGCAGCCCTTTTAGCGGGGGGGCTGGTTTGATCGATGAGCAGTTCTTC.

The chain is built from TRBV9 and TRBJ1-6, with TRBD1 matching over 7 bases. The germline CDR1 and CDR2 sequences are SGDLS and YYNGEE. The CDR3 totals 16 residues. Losses at the gene ends were 0 bases for V and 8 bases for J; bases not matched to a gene: 8. The CDR3 here is CASSVVGGTGDSPLHF. CDR3 DNA: TGTGCCAGCAGCGTAGTAGGGGGCACAGGGGATTCACCCCTCCACTTT. Variable domain in full (rest from reference TRBV9 and TRBJ1-6): DSGVTQTPKHLITATGQRVTLRCSPRSGDLSVYWYQQSLDQGLQFLIQYYNGEERAKGNILERFSAQQFPDLHSELNLSSLELGDSALYFCASSVVGGTGDSPLHFGNGTRLTVT.

The chain carries TRBV4-1 and TRBJ1-3; D is unresolved. This CDR3 is 15 amino acids long. Trimming shortened V by 4 bases and J by 4 bases, and 14 bases separated the two germline ends. In germline, CDR1 is MGHRA, CDR2 YSYEKL. The CDR3 sequence: CASSPRGGSGNTIYF. The DNA of the CDR3 is TGCGCCAGCAGCCCCCGGGGAGGGAGCGGAAACACCATATATTTT.

V usage is TRBV9 and J usage is TRBJ2-2, with TRBD1 identical over 8 bases. This CDR3 is 17 amino acids long. Germline values: CDR1 SGDLS, CDR2 YYNGEE. V shed 0 bases and J 5 bases; nucleotides not matched to a gene: 9. CDR3 sequence: CASSVGPSGQATGELFF. In DNA form, the CDR3 reads TGTGCCAGCAGCGTAGGACCATCGGGACAGGCGACCGGGGAGCTGTTTTTT.

V usage is TRBV5-1 and J usage is TRBJ1-5; D ambiguous. The V end lost 4 bases, the J end lost 4 bases, and 9 bases lay between the germline ends. The germline V gene encodes CDR1 SGHRS and CDR2 YFSETQ. The CDR3 contains 13 residues. The CDR3 spells CASSMGDNQPQHF. DNA for the CDR3: TGCGCCAGCAGCATGGGCGATAATCAGCCCCAGCATTTT.

The genes are TRBV20-1 and TRBJ1-1; 8 bases fit TRBD1. After removal of 4 bases from V and 10 bases from J, the junction contained 5 bases not matched to a gene. The germline V gene has CDR1 DFQATT and CDR2 SNEGSKA (reference sequence). The CDR3 runs 11 residues. The CDR3 DNA reads TGCAGTGCTATACAGGGGGGAGTAGCTTTCTTT. Protein sequence: CSAIQGGVAFF.

This chain's CDR3 is CASSSSGGNVYEQYF. The CDR3 DNA reads as TGCGCCAGCAGCTCATCAGGGGGTAACGTCTACGAGCAGTACTTC. V gene TRBV5-1 combines with J gene TRBJ2-7, with 7 bases matching TRBD1. V was clipped by 3 bases and J by 3 bases; unmatched bases: 9. The germline CDR1 and CDR2 sequences are SGHRS and YFSETQ. The CDR3 is 15 amino acids.

The chain links TRBV2 to TRBJ1-2; 11 bases line up with TRBD1. CDR3 length: 14 residues. V lost 2 bases and J lost 6; bases outside the gene matches: 2. Germline V gene data show CDR1 as SNHLY and CDR2 as FYNNEI. Here the CDR3 reads CASSEWTGGDGYTF. DNA for the CDR3: TGTGCCAGCAGTGAATGGACAGGGGGCGATGGCTACACCTTC.

The chain carries TRBV11-3 and TRBJ2-1; a possible D gene is TRBD2 (7 bases). The germline V gene has CDR1 SGHNT and CDR2 YENEEA. This CDR3 has 15 amino acids. Deletions cut 4 bases from V and 5 bases from J, with 15 bases between. CDR3: CASSSGGGPNNEQFF. CDR3 DNA: TGTGCCAGCAGCTCAGGCGGGGGCCCAAACAATGAGCAGTTCTTC.

This chain uses TRBV11-2 with TRBJ1-2; possibly TRBD1 for D (6 bases). V lost 1 base and J 4 bases, leaving 7 bases between the germline ends. This CDR3 is 13 amino acids long. CDR1 is SGHAT and CDR2 is FQNNGV in the germline V gene. CDR3 coding DNA: TGTGCCAGCAGCTTAGGAGGGGGCTATGGCTACACCTTC. Its protein is CASSLGGGYGYTF.

The chain employs TRBV10-2 and TRBJ1-2; D is possibly TRBD1 (6 bases). Germline CDR1 WSHSY, CDR2 SAAADI. This CDR3 is 15 amino acids long. V gave up 0 bases and J gave up 8 bases, with 16 bases separating them. The CDR3 loop reads CASSESATGIGGYTF. The CDR3 DNA is TGCGCCAGCAGTGAGTCAGCTACAGGGATTGGGGGCTACACCTTC.

This clone occurred a few times. The chain has TRBV30 and TRBJ2-2, with 9 bases fitting TRBD1. This CDR3 has 15 amino acids. Germline loops: CDR1 GTSNPN, CDR2 SVGIG (reference sequence). Trimming cost V 2 bases and J 6 bases; bases outside gene matches: 7. CDR3 nucleotide sequence: TGTGCCTGGAGTCCGGGACAGGGAGGTTCCGGGGAGCTGTTTTTT. Its translation: CAWSPGQGGSGELFF.

This clone is a singleton in its sample. V usage is TRBV28 and J usage is TRBJ1-2, with D maybe TRBD1 (5 bases). The germline V gene encodes CDR1 MDHEN and CDR2 SYDVKM. The V end lost 5 bases, the J end lost 8 bases, and 18 bases lay between the germline ends. The CDR3 is 14 amino acids. DNA of the CDR3: TGTGCCAGCAGTAACCCAAACAGGTCCCGGGGCTACACCTTC. Protein product: CASSNPNRSRGYTF.

This chain uses TRBV5-4 with TRBJ1-1; 9 bases align to TRBD1. The germline V gene encodes CDR1 SGHNT and CDR2 YYREEE (reference sequence). V trimming: 4 bases; J trimming: 11 bases; junction bases outside the gene matches: 18. CDR3 size: 16 residues. The CDR3 DNA follows: TGTGCCAGCAGCCCCGGGAGGGACAGGGAAAGGTTCTACGCTTTCTTT. Encoded protein: CASSPGRDRERFYAFF.

The CDR3 DNA sequence: TGTGCCATCAGTGAGTATGCCGCGACAGGGACCCCCGGGGAGCTGTTTTTT. Translation: CAISEYAATGTPGELFF. The V call is TRBV10-3, the J call TRBJ2-2; TRBD1 matches 7 bases. CDR1 and CDR2 from the germline V gene are ENHRY and SYGVKD. The CDR3 has 17 residues. J lost 6 bases, V lost 1 base, and 11 bases had no gene match.

This chain joins TRBV9 and TRBJ2-7, with no clear D. V was trimmed by 0 bases and J by 7 bases, leaving 14 bases between them. Germline-derived CDR1 and CDR2 are SGDLS and YYNGEE. This CDR3 spans 14 amino acids. CDR3 protein: CASSVGGLVWEQYF. The CDR3 coding sequence is TGTGCCAGCAGCGTAGGAGGATTGGTGTGGGAGCAGTACTTC.

The genes are TRBV23-1 and TRBJ2-7, with D perhaps TRBD1 (6 bases). TRBV23-1 is recorded as an ORF, its role being uncertain. The CDR3 is made up of 13 amino acids. V gave up 8 bases and J gave up 3 bases, with 14 bases separating them. The CDR3 nucleotides read TGCGCCAGCCCATCGACAGGTAGCTACGAGCAGTACTTC. The encoded protein is CASPSTGSYEQYF.